The 6 T cell receptor beta chains reported below all come from one sample, sequenced in a study of early T cells in non-severe SARS-CoV-2 infection. Each CDR3 protein is one row after TCRdb ran MiXCR on the 5' RACE reads. The table lists 80,000 to 95,000 distinct CDR3 sequences, around a sixth of them singletons, with about 4.7% in the top ten. Sequenced here: whole blood, sampled at baseline. The receptor source for this set is an adult who was a healthcare worker with PCR-confirmed SARS-CoV-2 infection or an uninfected control (not recorded which).

This clonotype was counted a single time. The J gene is TRBJ2-5, the V gene TRBV20-1; D not resolved. This CDR3 contains 14 residues. From germline, CDR1 is DFQATT and CDR2 SNEGSKA (reference sequence). Trimming left V 3 bases short and J 1 base short, with 12 bases between. CDR3 DNA: TGCAGTGCTAGGGGAATAGGAGTCCAAGAGACCCAGTACTTC. Protein: CSARGIGVQETQYF.

About this clonotype itself: A read error may produce the germline difference seen at one junction end. The V call is TRBV7-2, the J call TRBJ2-7; TRBD1 is a possible D gene (6 bases). Germline values: CDR1 SGHTA, CDR2 FQGNSA. This CDR3 is 16 amino acids long. This chain's CDR3 is CASSLDLGTRTYGQYF. CDR3 nucleotides: TGTGCCAGCAGCTTAGATCTAGGGACACGGACCTACGGGCAGTACTTC.

The rearrangement uses TRBV14 and TRBJ2-1; no firm D call. The CDR3 consists of 13 residues. Trimming shortened V by 6 bases and J by 3 bases, and 9 bases separated the two germline ends. Germline CDR1 and CDR2: SGHDN and FVKESK. DNA for the CDR3: TGTGCCAGCAGTCACGGGCTCTACAATGAGCAGTTCTTC. It yields the protein CASSHGLYNEQFF.

The J gene is TRBJ2-1, the V gene TRBV21-1; the table's TRBD1 call for D was not verified on the DNA. TRBV21-1 is a pseudogene segment. The CDR3 covers 17 residues. As DNA, the CDR3 is TGTGCCAGCAGCAAAGAGGAGGCCGGGACAGTATACAATGAGCAGTTCTTC. The encoded protein is CASSKEEAGTVYNEQFF.

This sequence joins TRBV7-9 and TRBJ2-7, with D uncertain. This CDR3 region has 14 residues. Deletions cut 2 bases from V and 2 bases from J, with 10 bases between. Germline V lookup: CDR1 SEHNR, CDR2 FQNEAQ (reference sequence). CDR3 sequence: CASSLPTVPYEQYF. CDR3 bases: TGTGCCAGCAGCTTACCGACTGTCCCCTACGAGCAGTACTTC.

V and J are TRBV6-1 and TRBJ2-1; unclear D gene. Trimming pared 7 bases from V and 5 bases from J, leaving 9 bases between. The CDR3 extends over 12 amino acids. Germline V gives CDR1 MNHNS, CDR2 SASEGT. CDR3 in DNA: TGTGCCAGCATGCTCGTGGACAATGAGCAGTTCTTC. It codes for CASMLVDNEQFF.